This TCR beta chain originates from a study of T cell repertoires in cytomegalovirus infection. Across the study: It can be stated that public TCR beta signatures indicated CMV infection as well as a matching HLA type.

The CDR3 spans 14 residues. V gave up 6 bases and J gave up 0 bases, with 12 bases separating them. This clonotype was counted many times. Each CDR3 protein is one row after TCRdb ran MiXCR on the reads. Of nearly 650,000 distinct CDR3 sequences listed, 20% to 25% are singletons. The gene calls are TRBV12-3 or TRBV12-4 and TRBJ2-7; D is possibly TRBD1 (5 bases). Sample: CD8+ T cells from PBMCs. The sequence derives from a human donor in good health (CMV status not recorded). Some clones in this sample may be carry-over from other donors' samples. CDR3 loop: CASSPLTASYEQYF. Here the CDR3 DNA reads TGTGCCAGCAGCCCATTGACAGCCTCCTACGAGCAGTACTTC.